This T cell receptor beta chain was recovered during a study of shared clonotypes between healthy human individuals. The V gene lost 3 bases and the J gene lost 0 bases, with 9 bases spanning the gap. The CDR3 has 14 residues. Germline V gene sequence: CDR1 KGHSH, CDR2 LQKENI. Libraries were prepared by immunoSEQ multiplex PCR; TCRdb keeps only in-frame clonotypes and omits some of them. The sample includes some 500,000 clones, 90% to 96% of them seen just once. This clonotype originated in a woman aged 25 to 39 in good health. The sample consisted of naive CD4+ T cells sorted from blood. Subset meaning: CD45RA+ positively selected. The J gene is TRBJ2-7, the V gene TRBV18; the D gene is possibly TRBD2 (5 bases). CDR3 protein: CASSPDLSSYEQYF. CDR3 coding DNA: TGTGCCAGCTCACCGGACTTGAGCTCCTACGAGCAGTACTTC.